This T cell receptor beta chain appears in the sequencing data of a study of blood T cell repertoires in COVID-19. Data came from immunoSEQ multiplex PCR; TCRdb stores just in-frame clones and leaves some out. The data hold 300,000 to 400,000 clones, with 88% observed a single time. This CDR3 has 15 amino acids. Looked up from germline, CDR1 is SGDLS and CDR2 is YYNGEE. Unmatched junction bases numbered 8, after V lost 5 bases and J lost 4 bases. Input material: peripheral blood. The source of this sequence is a woman in her 70s with COVID-19, enrolled during active disease. The gene calls are TRBV9 and TRBJ2-1; 8 nucleotides match TRBD2. In nucleotides, the CDR3 is TGTGCCAGCAGTATAGCGGGGCGGACTTACAATGAGCAGTTCTTC. Protein product: CASSIAGRTYNEQFF.